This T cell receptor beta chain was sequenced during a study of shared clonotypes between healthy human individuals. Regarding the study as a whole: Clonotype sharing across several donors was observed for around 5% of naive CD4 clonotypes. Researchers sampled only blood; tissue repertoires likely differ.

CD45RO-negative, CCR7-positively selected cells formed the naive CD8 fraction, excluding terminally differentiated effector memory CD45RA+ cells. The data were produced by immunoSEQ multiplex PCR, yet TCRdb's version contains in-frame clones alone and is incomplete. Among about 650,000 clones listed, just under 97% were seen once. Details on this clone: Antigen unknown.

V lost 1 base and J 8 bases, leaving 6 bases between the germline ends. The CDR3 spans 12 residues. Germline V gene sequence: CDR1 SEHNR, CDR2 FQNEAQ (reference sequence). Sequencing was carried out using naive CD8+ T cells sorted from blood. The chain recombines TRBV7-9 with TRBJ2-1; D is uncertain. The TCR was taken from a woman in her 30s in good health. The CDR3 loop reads CASSLDPHEQFF. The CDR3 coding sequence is TGTGCCAGCAGCTTAGACCCACATGAGCAGTTCTTC.